These 3 T cell receptor beta chains share one sample of origin, sequenced in a study of cytotoxic CD8 clonotypes in ibrutinib-treated CLL. Some clones are missing from TCRdb's copy, which holds only in-frame ones; the method was immunoSEQ multiplex PCR. This sample carries around 130,000 clones, around 80% of them seen once, and the ten largest clones take 3.3%. The sample consisted of PBMCs, taken after 24 months of ibrutinib treatment. All receptors come from a human donor with chronic lymphocytic leukemia.

This clone has more than one count but fewer than ten. The genes are TRBV30 and TRBJ1-5; D may be TRBD1 (5 bases). The CDR3 length is 13 residues. Germline-derived CDR1 and CDR2 are GTSNPN and SVGIG (reference sequence). Trimming shortened V by 0 bases and J by 7 bases, and 10 bases separated the two germline ends. The CDR3 here is CAWSVGREQPQHF. Here the CDR3 DNA reads TGTGCCTGGAGTGTAGGCAGGGAACAGCCCCAGCATTTT.

The chain links TRBV30 to TRBJ2-6; 8 nucleotides agree with TRBD1. The junction had 13 bases not matched to a gene; V was cut back by 8 bases and J by 4 bases. This CDR3 has 16 amino acids. Germline-derived CDR1 and CDR2 are GTSNPN and SVGIG (reference sequence). CDR3 nucleotides: TGTGCCGGTCATAGGACAGGGAGTGGGGGGGCCAACGTCCTGACTTTC. This gives the protein CAGHRTGSGGANVLTF.

In this sample, this clone turned up a few times. The rearrangement uses TRBV7-2 and TRBJ1-6; possible D gene TRBD1, 6 bases. Germline V CDR1 and CDR2: SGHTA, FQGNSA. Trimming stripped 5 bases from V and 7 bases from J, with 9 bases between. CDR3 length equals 13 residues. CDR3 amino acids: CASSPQGNSPLHF. In DNA form, the CDR3 reads TGTGCCAGCAGCCCCCAGGGGAATTCACCCCTCCACTTT.